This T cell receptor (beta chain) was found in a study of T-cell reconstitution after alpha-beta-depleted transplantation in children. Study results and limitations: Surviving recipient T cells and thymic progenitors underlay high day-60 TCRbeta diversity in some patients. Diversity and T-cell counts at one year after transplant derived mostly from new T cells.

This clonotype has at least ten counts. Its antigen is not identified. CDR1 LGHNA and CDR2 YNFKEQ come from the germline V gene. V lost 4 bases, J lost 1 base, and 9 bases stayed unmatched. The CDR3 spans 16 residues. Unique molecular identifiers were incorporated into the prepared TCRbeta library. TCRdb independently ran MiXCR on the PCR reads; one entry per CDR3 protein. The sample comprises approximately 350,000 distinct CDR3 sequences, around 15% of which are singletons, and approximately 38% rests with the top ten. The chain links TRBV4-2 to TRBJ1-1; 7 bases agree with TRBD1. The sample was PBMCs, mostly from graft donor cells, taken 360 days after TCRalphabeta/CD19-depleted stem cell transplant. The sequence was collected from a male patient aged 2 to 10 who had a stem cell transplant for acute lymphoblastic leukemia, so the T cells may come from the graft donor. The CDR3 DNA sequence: TGTGCCAGCAGCCTATTTTTCGACAGGGCGAACACTGAAGCTTTCTTT. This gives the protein CASSLFFDRANTEAFF.